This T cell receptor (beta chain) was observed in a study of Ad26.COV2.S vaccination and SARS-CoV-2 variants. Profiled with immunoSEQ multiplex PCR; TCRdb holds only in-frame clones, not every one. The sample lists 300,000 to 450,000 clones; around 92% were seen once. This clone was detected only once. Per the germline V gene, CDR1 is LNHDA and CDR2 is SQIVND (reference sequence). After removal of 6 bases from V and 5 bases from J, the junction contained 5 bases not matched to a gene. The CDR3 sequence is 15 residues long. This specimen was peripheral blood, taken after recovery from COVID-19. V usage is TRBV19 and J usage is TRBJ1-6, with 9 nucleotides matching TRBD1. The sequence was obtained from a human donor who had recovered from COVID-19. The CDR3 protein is CASRDRGTNNSPLHF. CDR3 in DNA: TGTGCCAGTAGGGACAGGGGAACCAATAATTCACCCCTCCACTTT.